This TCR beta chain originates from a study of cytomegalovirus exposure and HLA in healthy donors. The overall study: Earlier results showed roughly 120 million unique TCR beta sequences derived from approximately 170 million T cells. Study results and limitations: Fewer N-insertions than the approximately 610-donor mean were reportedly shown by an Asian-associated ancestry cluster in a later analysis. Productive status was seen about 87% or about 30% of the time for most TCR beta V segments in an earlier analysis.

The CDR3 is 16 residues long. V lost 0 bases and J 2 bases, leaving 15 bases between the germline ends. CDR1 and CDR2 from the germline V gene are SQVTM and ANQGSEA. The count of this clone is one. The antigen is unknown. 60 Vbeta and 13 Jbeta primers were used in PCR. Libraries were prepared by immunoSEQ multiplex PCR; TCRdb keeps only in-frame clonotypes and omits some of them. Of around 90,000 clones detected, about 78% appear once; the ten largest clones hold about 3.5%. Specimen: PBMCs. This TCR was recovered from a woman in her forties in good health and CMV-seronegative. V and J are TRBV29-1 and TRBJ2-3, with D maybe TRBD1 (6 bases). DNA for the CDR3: TGCAGCGTTGAAGATCCCCCGACAGGCATCACAGATACGCAGTATTTT. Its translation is CSVEDPPTGITDTQYF.